This TCR beta chain was identified during a study of shared clonotypes between healthy human individuals. The germline V gene has CDR1 SGHVS and CDR2 FQNEAQ. The CDR3 contains 14 residues. V gave up 5 bases and J gave up 4 bases, with 13 bases separating them. The data were produced by immunoSEQ multiplex PCR, yet TCRdb's version contains in-frame clones alone and is incomplete. The data contain 1,400,000 or so clones, just under 99% of them singletons. Material for sequencing was naive CD4+ T cells sorted from blood. The subset denotes: CD45RA+ positively selected. The chain couples TRBV7-8 to TRBJ2-3, with D tentatively TRBD1 (5 bases). The receptor comes from a young man in good health. The CDR3: CASSPNQGSDTQYF. The CDR3 region has the DNA TGTGCCAGCAGCCCAAACCAGGGTTCAGATACGCAGTATTTT.